Below, 12 T cell receptor beta chains from the same sample are listed, as sequenced in a study of OX40 agonist ivuxolimab in advanced cancers. Clones were read by immunoSEQ multiplex PCR, and TCRdb kept only the in-frame ones, dropping some. The table includes about 67,000 clones, more than 75% detected once. The sample in question was CD4+ or CD8+ T cells sorted from blood, obtained in a trial of the OX40 agonist ivuxolimab. These receptors originate from an adult with an advanced solid tumor such as melanoma, head and neck, liver or kidney cancer.

The V gene is TRBV6-6, the J gene TRBJ2-7; no definite D call. Deletions cut 0 bases from V and 7 bases from J, with 4 bases between. Germline-derived CDR1 and CDR2 are MNHNY and SVGAGI (reference sequence). The length of the CDR3 is 11 residues. As DNA, the CDR3 is TGTGCCAGCAGTTACTCGGGGGAGCAGTACTTC. This encodes CASSYSGEQYF.

CDR3 bases: TGTGCCAGCAGGCCAGGGTCTGGGGCCAACGTCCTGACTTTC. Amino acids: CASRPGSGANVLTF. The chain employs TRBV6-4 and TRBJ2-6, with D possibly TRBD1 on 5 matching bases. This CDR3 region has 14 residues. The germline CDR1 and CDR2 sequences are MRHNA and SNTAGT. The V gene lost 6 bases and the J gene lost 1 base, with 7 bases spanning the gap.

The chain links TRBV7-2 to TRBJ1-1; TRBD1 is a possible D gene (5 bases). With 2 bases removed from V and 3 bases from J, the gap between germline ends came to 16 bases. CDR1 SGHTA and CDR2 FQGNSA come from the germline V gene. There are 16 residues in the CDR3. The CDR3 sequence is CASSLPSGTADTEAFF. The CDR3 DNA reads as TGTGCCAGCAGCTTACCATCCGGGACTGCCGACACTGAAGCTTTCTTT.

CDR3 sequence (DNA): TGTGCCAGCAGGCCGACAGGGGTGATTGAGACCCAGTACTTC. Its protein product is CASRPTGVIETQYF. The chain couples TRBV6-1 to TRBJ2-5; 8 bases match TRBD1. This CDR3 has 14 amino acids. V dropped 6 bases and J dropped 5; count of bases not matched to a gene: 8. In germline, CDR1 is MNHNS, CDR2 SASEGT.

This clone has just one count. This chain links TRBV28 with TRBJ2-7; D not resolved. The ends were cut back, 3 bases at V and 0 bases at J, with 15 bases in the middle. The germline V gene encodes CDR1 MDHEN and CDR2 SYDVKM. This CDR3 region has 16 residues. This CDR3 reads CASSFLVGPYSYEQYF. DNA of the CDR3: TGTGCCAGCAGTTTCTTAGTGGGCCCTTACTCCTACGAGCAGTACTTC.

This chain joins TRBV5-6 and TRBJ1-2; 8 bases map to TRBD1. Germline values: CDR1 SGHDT, CDR2 YYEEEE. V was pared by 4 bases and J by 11 bases, with 4 bases of the junction left unmatched. The CDR3 is 11 residues long. The CDR3 reads CASSRQGWYTF. CDR3 in DNA: TGTGCCAGCAGCCGACAGGGGTGGTACACCTTC.

This clone was found once. The chain couples TRBV5-6 to TRBJ2-2; D perhaps matches TRBD2 (5 bases). V shed 4 bases and J shed 1 base, with 5 bases lying between them. The CDR3 consists of 13 residues. Germline V lookup: CDR1 SGHDT, CDR2 YYEEEE. The CDR3 loop reads CASSRGNTGELFF. CDR3 bases: TGTGCCAGCAGCCGGGGGAACACCGGGGAGCTGTTTTTT.

The chain has TRBV7-9 and TRBJ1-1, with a possible D match to TRBD1 (5 bases). V was pared by 2 bases and J by 5 bases, with 6 bases between. Per the germline V gene, CDR1 is SEHNR and CDR2 is FQNEAQ (reference sequence). There are 12 residues in the CDR3. The chain's CDR3 is CASSLRGTEAFF. Written as DNA, the CDR3 is TGTGCCAGCAGCTTAAGGGGAACTGAAGCTTTCTTT.

This chain uses TRBV7-2 with TRBJ2-6; D may be TRBD1 (7 bases). Per germline, CDR1 SGHTA and CDR2 FQGNSA. V was trimmed by 8 bases and J by 0 bases, leaving 14 bases between them. This CDR3 is 16 amino acids long. The CDR3 protein is CASPPRGDSGANVLTF. The CDR3 DNA is TGTGCCAGCCCCCCCAGGGGGGACTCTGGGGCCAACGTCCTGACTTTC.

The chain employs TRBV19 and TRBJ1-4; D gene ambiguous. Germline CDR1 reads LNHDA; CDR2 reads SQIVND (reference sequence). The ends were cut back, 4 bases at V and 0 bases at J, with 6 bases in the middle. CDR3 length: 14 residues. CDR3 region: CASSSPATNEKLFF. The CDR3 bases are TGTGCCAGTAGTAGTCCCGCAACTAATGAAAAACTGTTTTTT.

As regards this clone: Germline and junction disagree at one end, which may indicate a read error. The chain employs TRBV7-7 and TRBJ2-7; TRBD2 aligns across 8 bases. This CDR3 comprises 13 residues. Germline-derived CDR1 and CDR2 are SSHAT and FNYEAQ (reference sequence). In DNA, the CDR3 is TGTGCTAGCAGCCGGGGGGGGTTAGACGAGCAGTACTTC. Residues: CASSRGGLDEQYF.

As for this clone: The sample contains more than one DNA sequence encoding this CDR3. This chain joins TRBV2 and TRBJ1-5; no clear D. CDR1 is SNHLY and CDR2 is FYNNEI in the germline V gene. This CDR3 region has 13 residues. Trimming removed 2 bases from V and 7 bases from J, with 9 bases in between. The CDR3 sequence: CASSENLRQPQHF. CDR3 bases: TGTGCCAGCAGTGAAAACCTCCGGCAGCCCCAGCATTTT. The entire variable domain, with the rest obtained from reference TRBV2 and TRBJ1-5, is as follows: EPEVTQTPSHQVTQMGQEVILRCVPISNHLYFYWYRQILGQKVEFLVSFYNNEISEKSEIFDDQFSVERPDGSNFTLKIRSTKLEDSAMYFCASSENLRQPQHFGDGTRLSIL.